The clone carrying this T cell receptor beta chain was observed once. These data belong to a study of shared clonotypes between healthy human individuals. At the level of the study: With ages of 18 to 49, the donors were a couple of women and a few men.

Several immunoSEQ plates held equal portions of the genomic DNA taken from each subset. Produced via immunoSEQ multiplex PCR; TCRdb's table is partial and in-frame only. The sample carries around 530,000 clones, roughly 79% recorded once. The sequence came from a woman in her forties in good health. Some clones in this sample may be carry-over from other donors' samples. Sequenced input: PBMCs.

The CDR3 here is CASSLGLAGDNEQFF. CDR3 sequence (DNA): TGTGCCAGCAGTTTGGGACTAGCGGGAGACAATGAGCAGTTCTTC. V is TRBV2 and J is TRBJ2-1; 14 positions agree with TRBD2. Germline V gene data show CDR1 as SNHLY and CDR2 as FYNNEI. There are 15 residues in the CDR3. Unmatched junction bases numbered 2, after V lost 5 bases and J lost 5 bases.